The text below deals with one T cell receptor beta chain. Its antigen is undetermined. Both TRBC1 and TRBC2 were covered by a beta constant-region primer of two equimolar oligonucleotides. Nested alpha and beta constant-region primers with the SP2 primer drove four PCR rounds on ligated cDNA. Ligation attached a single-stranded oligonucleotide with a 12-nucleotide UMI and the SP2 primer to the cDNA 3' end. TCRdb reanalysed the UMI-ligation and nested PCR reads using MiXCR and keeps one entry per CDR3 protein. The sample holds around 93,000 distinct CDR3 sequences; about 11% are singletons and the top ten take over 0.11%. These data originate in a study of naive and memory T cell subsets. CDR3 length: 15 amino acids. V was trimmed by 5 bases and J by 2 bases, leaving 14 bases between them. Study conclusions and caveats: Possibly reflecting memory cells re-expressing CD45RA, a few larger clonotypes occurred in naive repertoires, especially CD8.

Cells stained for CD3, CD4, CD8, CD45RA and CD27 were sorted into four subsets. The rearrangement joins TRBV12-3 or TRBV12-4 to TRBJ2-3, with D perhaps matching TRBD1 (5 bases). Source material: naive CD4+ T cells from blood. This receptor was identified in a human donor in good health. CDR3 protein: CASSGQGRATDTQYF. For the CDR3, the DNA is TGTGCCAGCAGTGGGCAGGGTAGGGCCACAGATACGCAGTATTTT.